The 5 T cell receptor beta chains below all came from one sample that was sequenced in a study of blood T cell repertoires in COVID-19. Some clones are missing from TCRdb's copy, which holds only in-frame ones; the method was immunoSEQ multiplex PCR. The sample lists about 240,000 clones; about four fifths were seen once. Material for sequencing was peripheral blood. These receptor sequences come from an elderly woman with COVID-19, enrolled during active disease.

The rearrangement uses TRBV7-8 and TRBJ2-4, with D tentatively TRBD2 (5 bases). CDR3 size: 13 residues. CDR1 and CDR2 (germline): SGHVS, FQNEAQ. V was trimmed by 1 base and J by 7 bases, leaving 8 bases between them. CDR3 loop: CASSLGGGNIQYF. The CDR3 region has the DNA TGTGCCAGCAGCTTAGGCGGCGGGAACATTCAGTACTTC.

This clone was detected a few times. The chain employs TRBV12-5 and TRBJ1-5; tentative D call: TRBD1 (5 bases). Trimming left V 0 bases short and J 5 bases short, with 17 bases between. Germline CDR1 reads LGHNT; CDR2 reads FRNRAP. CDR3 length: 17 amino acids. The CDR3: CASGLVRSGSGDQPQHF. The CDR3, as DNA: TGTGCTAGTGGTTTGGTACGTTCAGGGTCGGGGGATCAGCCCCAGCATTTT. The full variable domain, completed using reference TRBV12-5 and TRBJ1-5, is DARVTQTPRHKVTEMGQEVTMRCQPILGHNTVFWYRQTMMQGLELLAYFRNRAPLDDSGMPKDRFSAEMPDATLATLKIQPSEPRDSAVYFCASGLVRSGSGDQPQHFGDGTRLSIL.

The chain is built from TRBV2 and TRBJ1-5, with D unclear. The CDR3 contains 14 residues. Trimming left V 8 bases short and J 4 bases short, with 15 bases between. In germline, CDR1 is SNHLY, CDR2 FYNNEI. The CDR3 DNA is TGTGCCAGCGCTCTGGGCAGGTTGAATCAGCCCCAGCATTTT. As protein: CASALGRLNQPQHF. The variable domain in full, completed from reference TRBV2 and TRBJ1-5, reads EPEVTQTPSHQVTQMGQEVILRCVPISNHLYFYWYRQILGQKVEFLVSFYNNEISEKSEIFDDQFSVERPDGSNFTLKIRSTKLEDSAMYFCASALGRLNQPQHFGDGTRLSIL.

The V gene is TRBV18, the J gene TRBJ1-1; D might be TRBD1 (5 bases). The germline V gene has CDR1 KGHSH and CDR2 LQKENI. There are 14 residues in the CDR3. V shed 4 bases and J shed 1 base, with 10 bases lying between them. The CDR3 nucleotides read TGTGCCAGCTCACTTATTACAGGGAACACTGAAGCTTTCTTT. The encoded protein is CASSLITGNTEAFF.

As DNA, the CDR3 is TGTGCCTGGAGCCTAACAGGGAACACAGATACGCAGTATTTT. Residues: CAWSLTGNTDTQYF. This rearrangement joins TRBV30 to TRBJ2-3, with a tentative D call TRBD1 (6 bases). V shed 3 bases and J shed 2 bases, with 12 bases lying between them. The germline CDR1 and CDR2 sequences are GTSNPN and SVGIG (reference sequence). This CDR3 has 14 amino acids.